This T cell receptor (beta chain) originates from a study of cytomegalovirus exposure and HLA in healthy donors. Participants comprised healthy donors of bone marrow. As regards this clone: Its antigen is not known.

PCR was performed using 60 Vbeta and 13 Jbeta primers. Original methodology: Approximately 11 million of 70 million to 80 million unique TCR beta chains were shared, per a later count. Profiling relied on immunoSEQ multiplex PCR, and the TCRdb table lists in-frame clones only, not all of them. Clone size and V and J calls were adopted from that table, with D and trimming inferred from the DNA. Of under 150,000 clones listed, roughly 80% are singletons. CDR1 GTSNPN and CDR2 SVGIG come from the germline V gene (reference sequence). The V and J ends lost 2 bases and 1 base respectively, with 14 bases between them. CDR3 length: 15 amino acids. Findings and caveats of the study: Later analysis identified a missense DCLRE1C variant that was linked to TCR beta V- and J-gene trimming.

The receptor comes from a woman in her thirties or forties in good health and CMV-seronegative. Specimen: PBMCs. The chain recombines TRBV30 with TRBJ1-1; a possible D gene is TRBD1 (6 bases). The CDR3 region is CAWSKGGSANTEAFF. The DNA for the CDR3 is TGTGCCTGGAGTAAGGGGGGGTCGGCGAACACTGAAGCTTTCTTT.